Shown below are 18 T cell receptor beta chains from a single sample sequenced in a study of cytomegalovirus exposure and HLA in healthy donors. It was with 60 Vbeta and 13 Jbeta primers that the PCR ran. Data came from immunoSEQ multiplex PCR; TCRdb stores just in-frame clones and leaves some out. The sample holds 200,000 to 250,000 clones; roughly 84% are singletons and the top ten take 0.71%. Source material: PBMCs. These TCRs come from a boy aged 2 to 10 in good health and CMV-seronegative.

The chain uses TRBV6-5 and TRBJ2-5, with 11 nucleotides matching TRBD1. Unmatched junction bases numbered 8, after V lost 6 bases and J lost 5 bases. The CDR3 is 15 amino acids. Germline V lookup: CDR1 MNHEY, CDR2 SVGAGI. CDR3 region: CASSKDRGLQETQYF. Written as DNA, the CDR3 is TGTGCCAGCAGCAAGGACAGGGGGCTGCAGGAGACCCAGTACTTC.

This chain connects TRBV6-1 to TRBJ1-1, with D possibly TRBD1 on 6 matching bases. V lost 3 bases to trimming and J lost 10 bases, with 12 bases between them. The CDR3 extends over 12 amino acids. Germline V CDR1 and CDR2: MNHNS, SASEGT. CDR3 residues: CASSEDSPRAFF. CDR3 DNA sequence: TGTGCCAGCAGTGAGGACAGTCCTAGAGCTTTCTTT.

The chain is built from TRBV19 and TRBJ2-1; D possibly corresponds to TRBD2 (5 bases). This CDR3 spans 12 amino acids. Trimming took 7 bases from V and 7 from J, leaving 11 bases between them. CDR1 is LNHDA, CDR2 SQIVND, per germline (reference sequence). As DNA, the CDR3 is TGTGCCAGTACAAAAGGAGGTAATGAGCAGTTCTTC. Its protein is CASTKGGNEQFF.

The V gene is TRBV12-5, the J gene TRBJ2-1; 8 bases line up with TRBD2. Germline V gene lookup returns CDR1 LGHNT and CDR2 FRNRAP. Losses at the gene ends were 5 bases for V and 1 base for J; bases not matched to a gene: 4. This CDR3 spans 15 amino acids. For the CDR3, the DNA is TGTGCTAGTGGTATCTCGGGGGGGTCCTACAATGAGCAGTTCTTC. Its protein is CASGISGGSYNEQFF.

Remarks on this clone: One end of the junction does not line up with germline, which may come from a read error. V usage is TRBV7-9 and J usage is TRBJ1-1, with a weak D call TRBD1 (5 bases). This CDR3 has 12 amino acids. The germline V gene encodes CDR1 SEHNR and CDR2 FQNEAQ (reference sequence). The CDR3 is CSSSGGDAEAFF. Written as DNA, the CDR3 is TGTTCCAGCAGCGGGGGGGACGCTGAAGCTTTCTTT.

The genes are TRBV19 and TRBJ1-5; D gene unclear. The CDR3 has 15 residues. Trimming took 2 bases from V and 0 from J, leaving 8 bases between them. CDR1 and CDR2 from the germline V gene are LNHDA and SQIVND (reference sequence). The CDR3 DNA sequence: TGTGCCAGTAGTATACAGGATTATAGCAATCAGCCCCAGCATTTT. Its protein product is CASSIQDYSNQPQHF. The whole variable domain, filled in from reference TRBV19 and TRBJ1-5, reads DGGITQSPKYLFRKEGQNVTLSCEQNLNHDAMYWYRQDPGQGLRLIYYSQIVNDFQKGDIAEGYSVSREKKESFPLTVTSAQKNPTAFYLCASSIQDYSNQPQHFGDGTRLSIL.

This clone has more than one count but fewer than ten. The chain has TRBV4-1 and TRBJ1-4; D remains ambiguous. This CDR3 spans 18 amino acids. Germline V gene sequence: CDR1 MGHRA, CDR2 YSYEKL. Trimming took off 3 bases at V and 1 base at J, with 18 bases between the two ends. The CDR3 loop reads CASSQWVLGRETNEKLFF. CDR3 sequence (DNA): TGCGCCAGCAGCCAGTGGGTCTTGGGGAGGGAAACTAATGAAAAACTGTTTTTT.

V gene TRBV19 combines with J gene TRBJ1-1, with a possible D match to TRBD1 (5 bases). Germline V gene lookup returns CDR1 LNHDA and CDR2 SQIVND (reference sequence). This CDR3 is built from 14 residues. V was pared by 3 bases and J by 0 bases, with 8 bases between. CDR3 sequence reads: CASSMGPLNTEAFF. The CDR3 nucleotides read TGTGCCAGTAGTATGGGGCCGCTGAACACTGAAGCTTTCTTT.

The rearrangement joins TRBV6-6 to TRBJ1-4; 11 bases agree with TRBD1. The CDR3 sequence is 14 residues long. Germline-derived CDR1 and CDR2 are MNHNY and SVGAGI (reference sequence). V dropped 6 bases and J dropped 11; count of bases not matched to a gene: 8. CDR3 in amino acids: CASSQGQGANKLFF. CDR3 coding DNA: TGTGCCAGCAGCCAAGGACAGGGGGCGAATAAACTGTTTTTT.

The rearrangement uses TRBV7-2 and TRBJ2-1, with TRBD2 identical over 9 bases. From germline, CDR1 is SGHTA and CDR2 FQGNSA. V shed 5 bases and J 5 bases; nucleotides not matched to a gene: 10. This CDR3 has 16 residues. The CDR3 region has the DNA TGTGCCAGCAGCCCGGACGGCGCGGGAGGGGACAATGAGCAGTTCTTC. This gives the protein CASSPDGAGGDNEQFF.

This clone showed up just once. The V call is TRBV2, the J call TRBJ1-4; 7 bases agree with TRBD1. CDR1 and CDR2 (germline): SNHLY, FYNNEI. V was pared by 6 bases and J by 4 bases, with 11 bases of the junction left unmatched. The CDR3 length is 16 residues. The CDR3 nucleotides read TGTGCCAGCAGATTCCTACCGGGACAGATTAATGAAAAACTGTTTTTT. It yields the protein CASRFLPGQINEKLFF.

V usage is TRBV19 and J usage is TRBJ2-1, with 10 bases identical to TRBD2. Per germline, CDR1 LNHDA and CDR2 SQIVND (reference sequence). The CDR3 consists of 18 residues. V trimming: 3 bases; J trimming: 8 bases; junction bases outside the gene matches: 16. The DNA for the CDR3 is TGTGCCAGTAGTATCACCCCTCCCGGGCTAGCGGGAGTATATGAGCAGTTCTTC. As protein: CASSITPPGLAGVYEQFF.

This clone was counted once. The chain's CDR3 is CASSLAGTSGRVGDEQFF. CDR3 DNA sequence: TGTGCCAGCAGCTTAGCGGGGACTAGCGGGAGGGTGGGCGATGAGCAGTTCTTC. The chain recombines TRBV7-8 with TRBJ2-1, with 16 nucleotides matching TRBD2. The V and J ends lost 0 bases and 8 bases, in that order; junction bases with no gene match: 7. Looked up from germline, CDR1 is SGHVS and CDR2 is FQNEAQ. The CDR3 covers 18 residues. The entire variable domain, with the rest obtained from reference TRBV7-8 and TRBJ2-1, is as follows: GAGVSQSPRYKVAKRGQDVALRCDPISGHVSLFWYQQALGQGPEFLTYFQNEAQLDKSGLPSDRFFAERPEGSVSTLKIQRTQQEDSAVYLCASSLAGTSGRVGDEQFFGPGTRLTVL.

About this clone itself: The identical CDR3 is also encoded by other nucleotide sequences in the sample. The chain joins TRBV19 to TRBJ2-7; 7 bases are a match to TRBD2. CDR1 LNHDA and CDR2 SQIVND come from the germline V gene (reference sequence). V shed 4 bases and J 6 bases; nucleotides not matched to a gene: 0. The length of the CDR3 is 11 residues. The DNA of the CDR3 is TGTGCCAGTAGTACGGGGGGCGAGCAGTACTTC. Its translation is CASSTGGEQYF.

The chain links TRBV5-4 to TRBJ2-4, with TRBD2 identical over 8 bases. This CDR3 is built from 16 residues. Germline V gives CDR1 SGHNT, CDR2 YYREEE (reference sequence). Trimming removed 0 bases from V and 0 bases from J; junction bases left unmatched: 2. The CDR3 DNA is TGTGCCAGCAGCTTGGCCCTAGCGGGAGCCAAAAACATTCAGTACTTC. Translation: CASSLALAGAKNIQYF.

The DNA for the CDR3 is TGCAGCGTTGAAGATATGGGCGAGGGGGCCCAAAACATTCAGTACTTC. Translation gives CSVEDMGEGAQNIQYF. This sequence joins TRBV29-1 and TRBJ2-4; TRBD1 matches 7 bases. Unmatched junction bases numbered 10, after V lost 0 bases and J lost 5 bases. Germline CDR1 SQVTM, CDR2 ANQGSEA. The CDR3 loop spans 16 amino acids.

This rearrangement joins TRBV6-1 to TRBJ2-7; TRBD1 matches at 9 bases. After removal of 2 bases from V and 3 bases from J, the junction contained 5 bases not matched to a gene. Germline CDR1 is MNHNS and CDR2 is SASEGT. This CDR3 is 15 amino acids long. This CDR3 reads CASSEIGQGFYEQYF. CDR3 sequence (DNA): TGTGCCAGCAGTGAAATAGGACAGGGGTTCTACGAGCAGTACTTC.

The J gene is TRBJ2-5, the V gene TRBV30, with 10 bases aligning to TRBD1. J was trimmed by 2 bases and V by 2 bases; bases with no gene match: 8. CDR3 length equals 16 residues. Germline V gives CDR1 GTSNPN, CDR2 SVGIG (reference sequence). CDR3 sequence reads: CAWSPWDRGNQETQYF. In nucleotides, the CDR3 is TGTGCCTGGAGTCCCTGGGACAGGGGAAATCAAGAGACCCAGTACTTC.